This is a list of T cell receptor beta chains from one sample in a study of graft-versus-host responses after intestinal transplantation. Their specific antigens are unknown. Libraries were prepared by immunoSEQ multiplex PCR; TCRdb keeps only in-frame clonotypes and omits some of them. The table has over 90,000 clones, 91% seen once. Sample: unstimulated CD4+ T cells sorted from spleen or lymph node cells, taken before transplant. Receptor source: a human donor who was the organ donor for an intestinal transplant. The CDR3 runs from the conserved cysteine through the conserved F or W. The D gene is left open where the match is weak. Part of the rows lack a size; the others show once, few, many or a class for expanded clones.

J gene: TRBJ2-7
clone size: once
D gene: NA
V gene: TRBV2
CDR3 DNA: TGTGCCAGCAGTGTTAGGGGAGGAGTAGCCGAGCAGTACTTC
CDR3 protein: CASSVRGGVAEQYF

J gene: TRBJ2-5
clone size: NA
D gene: NA
V gene: TRBV27
CDR3 DNA: TGTGCCAGCAGACCTGACTGGGGGGAAGGGACCCAGTACTTC
CDR3 protein: CASRPDWGEGTQYF

J gene: TRBJ2-1
clone size: NA
D gene: NA
V gene: TRBV2
CDR3 DNA: TGTGCCAGCAGAGCTCCACTCCGGCAGTTCTTC
CDR3 protein: CASRAPLRQFF

J gene: TRBJ2-3
clone size: NA
D gene: NA
V gene: TRBV7-8
CDR3 DNA: TGTGCCAGCAGCTTAAGGCGGAACACAGATACGCAGTATTTT
CDR3 protein: CASSLRRNTDTQYF

J gene: TRBJ2-7
clone size: NA
D gene: NA
V gene: TRBV7-8
CDR3 DNA: TGTGCCAGCGGGGGGGCCGTTAGGCTCTCATTCTACGAGCAGTACTTC
CDR3 protein: CASGGAVRLSFYEQYF

J gene: TRBJ2-7
clone size: NA
D gene: NA
V gene: TRBV5-1
CDR3 DNA: TGCGCCAGCAGCCCCAGGGGACCCTACGAGCAGTACTTC
CDR3 protein: CASSPRGPYEQYF

J gene: TRBJ2-7
clone size: NA
D gene: TRBD2
V gene: TRBV27
CDR3 DNA: TGTGCCAGCAGTCGGTGGAGCGGGGGGGTGTCCTACGAGCAGTACTTC
CDR3 protein: CASSRWSGGVSYEQYF

J gene: TRBJ1-4
clone size: NA
D gene: NA
V gene: TRBV14
CDR3 DNA: TGTGCCAGCAGCCACCACAGGGCAACTAATGAAAAACTGTTTTTT
CDR3 protein: CASSHHRATNEKLFF

J gene: TRBJ2-7
clone size: NA
D gene: TRBD2
V gene: TRBV6-5
CDR3 DNA: TGTGCCAGCAGTTACTCGGGGAGCGGGGGAACCTACGAGCAGTACTTC
CDR3 protein: CASSYSGSGGTYEQYF

J gene: TRBJ2-3
clone size: NA
D gene: TRBD2
V gene: TRBV4-3
CDR3 DNA: TGCGCCAGCAGCCAATACGGTTCAACTAGCGGAGCTAGCACAGATACGCAGTATTTT
CDR3 protein: CASSQYGSTSGASTDTQYF

J gene: TRBJ1-5
clone size: NA
D gene: NA
V gene: TRBV7-9
CDR3 DNA: TGTGCCAGCAGCTTCCTAGGCAATCAGCCCCAGCATTTT
CDR3 protein: CASSFLGNQPQHF

J gene: TRBJ1-2
clone size: NA
D gene: NA
V gene: TRBV7-6
CDR3 DNA: TGTGCCAGCAGCTTAGCGGAGGGTACGGGAGGCTACACCTTC
CDR3 protein: CASSLAEGTGGYTF

J gene: TRBJ1-1
clone size: NA
D gene: TRBD1
V gene: TRBV7-3
CDR3 DNA: TGTGCCAGCAGCTTATCTGGTACAGGGGTGAACACTGAAGCTTTCTTT
CDR3 protein: CASSLSGTGVNTEAFF

J gene: TRBJ1-2
clone size: NA
D gene: TRBD1
V gene: TRBV4-2
CDR3 DNA: TGTGCCAGCAGCCAAGTCATGGGACAGACTACTAACTATGGCTACACCTTC
CDR3 protein: CASSQVMGQTTNYGYTF

J gene: TRBJ2-7
clone size: NA
D gene: TRBD2
V gene: TRBV19
CDR3 DNA: TGTGCCAGTAGCCGGGTAGCGGGATTCTACGAGCAGTACTTC
CDR3 protein: CASSRVAGFYEQYF

J gene: TRBJ1-1
clone size: NA
D gene: NA
V gene: TRBV10-3
CDR3 DNA: TGTGCCATCAGTGAGGGGGCCCCTGAAGCTTTCTTT
CDR3 protein: CAISEGAPEAFF

J gene: TRBJ2-7
clone size: NA
D gene: NA
V gene: TRBV11-2
CDR3 DNA: TGTGCCAGCAGCTTAGGGGCGCTGGGAGGAGAGCAGTACTTC
CDR3 protein: CASSLGALGGEQYF

J gene: TRBJ2-1
clone size: NA
D gene: TRBD2
V gene: TRBV11-2
CDR3 DNA: TGTGCCAGCAGCCCGGGACTAGCGGGTAAGCAGTTCTTC
CDR3 protein: CASSPGLAGKQFF

J gene: TRBJ1-2
clone size: few
D gene: TRBD1
V gene: TRBV7-6
CDR3 DNA: TGTGCCAGCAGCTCCCGGCAGAGGGGGCGAAGCCGAGGCTACACCTTC
CDR3 protein: CASSSRQRGRSRGYTF

J gene: TRBJ1-2
clone size: NA
D gene: TRBD1
V gene: TRBV19
CDR3 DNA: TGTGCCAGTAGTATACAGGGGGCGTCTTCTTCTACCTATGGCTACACCTTC
CDR3 protein: CASSIQGASSSTYGYTF

J gene: TRBJ2-7
clone size: NA
D gene: NA
V gene: TRBV6-6
CDR3 DNA: TGTGCCAGCAGTTACACCCTAGCTAGGAGCCACGAGCAGTACTTC
CDR3 protein: CASSYTLARSHEQYF

J gene: TRBJ2-1
clone size: NA
D gene: TRBD2
V gene: TRBV6-5
CDR3 DNA: TGTGCCTGCCGGGGACTAGCGTACGGTGAGCAGTTCTTC
CDR3 protein: CACRGLAYGEQFF

J gene: TRBJ2-3
clone size: NA
D gene: TRBD2
V gene: TRBV5-1
CDR3 DNA: TGCGCCAGCAGCGTTACCGGGACTAGGGGGGATACGCAGTATTTT
CDR3 protein: CASSVTGTRGDTQYF

J gene: TRBJ2-2
clone size: NA
D gene: NA
V gene: TRBV4-2
CDR3 DNA: TGTGCCAGCAACCCTGACTCCGGGGAGCTGTTTTTT
CDR3 protein: CASNPDSGELFF

J gene: TRBJ1-5
clone size: NA
D gene: NA
V gene: TRBV19
CDR3 DNA: TGTGCCAGTAGCCCCCAAAGACGACAGAGTAGCAATCAGCCCCAGCATTTT
CDR3 protein: CASSPQRRQSSNQPQHF

J gene: TRBJ1-2
clone size: NA
D gene: NA
V gene: TRBV5-4
CDR3 DNA: TGTGCCAGCAGCTTGGTGTCCCCTACAACCTCCACCGGGGGAGGCTACACCTTC
CDR3 protein: CASSLVSPTTSTGGGYTF

J gene: TRBJ1-5
clone size: NA
D gene: NA
V gene: TRBV18
CDR3 DNA: TGTGCCAGCTCACCGGTGGCAGGGCCCCTGAATCAGCCCCAGCATTTT
CDR3 protein: CASSPVAGPLNQPQHF

J gene: TRBJ2-7
clone size: NA
D gene: TRBD1
V gene: TRBV13
CDR3 DNA: TGTGCCAGCACCCCCGTGGGGACAGGTTCCTACGAGCAGTACTTC
CDR3 protein: CASTPVGTGSYEQYF

J gene: TRBJ2-7
clone size: NA
D gene: TRBD1
V gene: TRBV27
CDR3 DNA: TGTGCCAGCAGTTTAGTTGGACAGGGAAGGTTCTACGAGCAGTACTTC
CDR3 protein: CASSLVGQGRFYEQYF

J gene: TRBJ2-1
clone size: NA
D gene: TRBD1
V gene: TRBV7-8
CDR3 DNA: TGTGCCAGCAGCTCGACCTACAGGGGCCCTACATACAATGAGCAGTTCTTC
CDR3 protein: CASSSTYRGPTYNEQFF

J gene: TRBJ1-1
clone size: NA
D gene: NA
V gene: TRBV12-5
CDR3 DNA: TGTGCTAGTGCCCCGGGGGGAAACACTGAAGCTTTCTTT
CDR3 protein: CASAPGGNTEAFF

J gene: TRBJ1-1
clone size: NA
D gene: NA
V gene: TRBV6-1
CDR3 DNA: TGTGCCAGCAGTGAGAACGGTATGAACACTGAAGCTTTCTTT
CDR3 protein: CASSENGMNTEAFF

J gene: TRBJ2-5
clone size: NA
D gene: TRBD2
V gene: TRBV5-1
CDR3 DNA: TGCGCCAGCAGCTTTGATCCTAGCGGGGGTGAAGAGACCCAGTACTTC
CDR3 protein: CASSFDPSGGEETQYF

J gene: TRBJ2-2
clone size: once
D gene: TRBD2
V gene: TRBV4-1
CDR3 DNA: TGCGCCAGCAGCCAGTTTCTAGCGGGGGGAAACACCGGGGAGCTGTTTTTT
CDR3 protein: CASSQFLAGGNTGELFF

J gene: TRBJ2-4
clone size: NA
D gene: TRBD2
V gene: TRBV19
CDR3 DNA: TGTGCCAGTGGGACTAGCGGGGGCATTCAGTACTTC
CDR3 protein: CASGTSGGIQYF

J gene: TRBJ2-1
clone size: NA
D gene: NA
V gene: TRBV10-2
CDR3 DNA: TGCGCCAGCAGTGACGGGGATTTCTACAATGAGCAGTTCTTC
CDR3 protein: CASSDGDFYNEQFF